This is a list of T cell receptor beta chains from one sample in a study of OX40 agonist ivuxolimab in advanced cancers. TCRdb keeps only in-frame clones here, not all; method: immunoSEQ multiplex PCR. Here the sample spans about 62,000 clones, around 84% being singletons. The sequenced sample was CD4+ or CD8+ T cells sorted from blood, obtained in a trial of the OX40 agonist ivuxolimab. The source of these receptors is an adult with an advanced solid tumor such as melanoma, head and neck, liver or kidney cancer. Each CDR3 is given with its conserved first and last residue. The D gene is left open where the match is weak. Clone size appears in some rows only: once, few, many, or a class for an expanded clone.

abundance,j_gene,d_gene,v_gene,CDR3nt,CDR3aa
.,TRBJ2-5,.,TRBV6-1,TGTGCCAGCAGTGATACAGTAGGAGAGACCCAGTACTTC,CASSDTVGETQYF
.,TRBJ1-6,.,TRBV6-1,TGTGCCAGCAGTGAAGCGCTTGCAGGTTCACCCCTCCACTTT,CASSEALAGSPLHF
.,TRBJ2-5,.,TRBV6-6,TGTGCCAGCAGTTACGCTTCAGGGGGGGTTCAAGAGACCCAGTACTTC,CASSYASGGVQETQYF
.,TRBJ2-5,.,TRBV7-2,TGTGCCAGCAGCTCTATCCCGGGACTTCGGCCCCAAGAGACCCAGTACTTC,CASSSIPGLRPQETQYF
.,TRBJ2-3,TRBD1,TRBV29-1,TGCAGCGTTTTAAGGGGACAGGTAGCAGATACGCAGTATTTT,CSVLRGQVADTQYF
.,TRBJ2-3,TRBD1,TRBV27,TGTGCCAGCAGTTGGCAAGGGACAGGGAGGGCAGATACGCAGTATTTT,CASSWQGTGRADTQYF
.,TRBJ2-3,.,TRBV5-5,TGTGCCAACTCCCTCAAAACCCAAACTGATACGCAGTATTTT,CANSLKTQTDTQYF
.,TRBJ1-2,TRBD1,TRBV7-9,TGTGCCAGCAGCTTAATCGGACAGGGGGCTAACTATGGCTACACCTTC,CASSLIGQGANYGYTF
.,TRBJ1-2,TRBD1,TRBV19,TGTGCCAGTAGCAGGGGGTTGGGGAACTATGGCTACACCTTC,CASSRGLGNYGYTF
.,TRBJ2-7,TRBD1,TRBV27,TGTGCCAGCAGTTTGGCAGGGGGCCCCTACGAGCAGTACTTC,CASSLAGGPYEQYF
.,TRBJ1-4,.,TRBV18,TGTGCCAGCTCACCACGGTCAGGAAATGAAAAACTGTTTTTT,CASSPRSGNEKLFF
.,TRBJ2-1,.,TRBV7-7,TGTGCTAGCAGCTTAGTGGGGGGGGCCGATGGTGAGCAGTTCTTC,CASSLVGGADGEQFF
.,TRBJ1-2,.,TRBV7-6,TGTGCCAGCAGCCCTGCCCCCAGGTCGGACTATGGCTACACCTTC,CASSPAPRSDYGYTF
.,TRBJ1-1,.,TRBV2,TGTGCCAGCAGTCCGGACAGTGCCTTTGAAGCTTTCTTT,CASSPDSAFEAFF
.,TRBJ2-5,.,TRBV7-7,TGTGCTAGCAGCTTCCAAGGGACGACGGGAGAGACCCAGTACTTC,CASSFQGTTGETQYF
.,TRBJ2-3,TRBD1,TRBV15,TGTGCCACCAGCAGAGAAGGGACAGTTGATACGCAGTATTTT,CATSREGTVDTQYF
few,TRBJ2-1,.,TRBV29-1,TGCAGCGTTGAAGATCTTGGGGTCGGCGAGCAGTTCTTC,CSVEDLGVGEQFF
.,TRBJ1-2,TRBD1,TRBV18,TGTGCCAGCTCACCAGTTAGGGGACAGGGAAGCGACGGCTACACCTTC,CASSPVRGQGSDGYTF
.,TRBJ1-2,TRBD1,TRBV7-2,TGTGCCAGCAGCGGCAGACAGGGCGGCGGCTACACCTTC,CASSGRQGGGYTF
.,TRBJ1-1,.,TRBV6-1,TGTGCCAGCAGGGAAGGGGGGCTCAGAGCTTTCTTT,CASREGGLRAFF
few,TRBJ1-1,TRBD1,TRBV19,TGTGCCAGTAGTAAACAGGGGTTAGGGGAGAACACTGAAGCTTTCTTT,CASSKQGLGENTEAFF
.,TRBJ2-7,.,TRBV5-1,TGCGCCAGCAGCTTGGCCGGGCAGACCACCTACGAGCAGTACTTC,CASSLAGQTTYEQYF
.,TRBJ2-4,TRBD1,TRBV7-2,TGTGCCAGCAGCCAGAGGGACAGGGGGAAAAACATTCAGTACTTC,CASSQRDRGKNIQYF
.,TRBJ1-5,TRBD1,TRBV6-1,TGTGCCAGCAGTGGACAGGGGTTTAGCAATCAGCCCCAGCATTTT,CASSGQGFSNQPQHF
.,TRBJ1-6,TRBD1,TRBV28,TGTGCCAGCAGTCGCTCCGCAAACAGGGGGGACTATAATTCACCCCTCCACTTT,CASSRSANRGDYNSPLHF
.,TRBJ1-2,.,TRBV7-2,TGTGCCAGCAGCTTAGGCAGGGTGTACGGCTACACCTTC,CASSLGRVYGYTF
.,TRBJ2-7,.,TRBV5-8,TGTGCCAGCAGCCTCCCTAACGAGCAGTACTTC,CASSLPNEQYF
once,TRBJ2-5,.,TRBV7-7,TGTGCTAGCAGCCACCCTTCTGGCGAGACCCAGTACTTC,CASSHPSGETQYF
.,TRBJ1-2,TRBD1,TRBV27,TGTGCCAGCAGCCAGGGTGGGTGGGACAGGGCCAGGTCAGGCTACACCTTC,CASSQGGWDRARSGYTF
.,TRBJ1-2,.,TRBV7-9,TGTGCCAGCAGCCCTGATCCCGGGGCCTATGGCTACACCTTC,CASSPDPGAYGYTF
.,TRBJ1-6,TRBD1,TRBV6-6,TGTGCCAGCAACCCGGGACAGCAAGGTTACTCACCCCTCCACTTT,CASNPGQQGYSPLHF
.,TRBJ2-5,.,TRBV28,TGTGCCAGCAGTCCACCTGTGGAGACCCAGTACTTC,CASSPPVETQYF
.,TRBJ1-2,TRBD1,TRBV27,TGTGCCAGCACGACAGGGAGGGGTGGCTACACCTTC,CASTTGRGGYTF
.,TRBJ2-5,.,TRBV28,TGTGCCAGCAGTTTACAGGAAGAGACCCAGTACTTC,CASSLQEETQYF
.,TRBJ2-3,.,TRBV7-9,TGTGCCAGCAGCTTAGTTGGGACAGATACGCAGTATTTT,CASSLVGTDTQYF
.,TRBJ2-4,.,TRBV21-1,TGTGCCAGCAGCACTGGACAGGTTAGTTACTTC,CASSTGQVSYF
once,TRBJ2-7,.,TRBV5-4,TGTGCCAGCAGCTTGGCCGGACTAACTGGGTACGAGCAGTACTTC,CASSLAGLTGYEQYF
.,TRBJ1-2,.,TRBV4-3,TGCGCCAGCAGCTCGGAACGGGTCTATGGCTACACCTTC,CASSSERVYGYTF
once,TRBJ1-5,TRBD1,TRBV2,TGTGCCAGCAGGGAAACAGGGGGTAGAAATCAGCCCCAGCATTTT,CASRETGGRNQPQHF
.,TRBJ2-7,TRBD2,TRBV4-3,TGCGCCAGCAGCCAAGATTGGGCGGGGGGGCGCCACGAGCAGTACTTC,CASSQDWAGGRHEQYF
.,TRBJ2-1,.,TRBV4-2,TGTGCCAGCAGCCAAGTACTTGGTCCAGGAAGTGGTTCCAATGAGCAGTTCTTC,CASSQVLGPGSGSNEQFF
.,TRBJ2-5,.,TRBV2,TGTGCCAGCAGATCGACCGCCCAACAAGAGACCCAGTACTTC,CASRSTAQQETQYF
once,TRBJ2-1,TRBD1,TRBV19,TGTGCCAGTAGCCCACAGGGGATTTCCTACAATGAGCAGTTCTTC,CASSPQGISYNEQFF
.,TRBJ1-3,.,TRBV11-3,TGTGCCAGCCGGGCTACAGGAGGACAGAAGCCAAACACCATATATTTT,CASRATGGQKPNTIYF
.,TRBJ1-4,TRBD1,TRBV6-1,TGTGCCAGCAGTGATAGGGCAGGGGGATTTAATGAAAAACTGTTTTTT,CASSDRAGGFNEKLFF
.,TRBJ1-2,.,TRBV28,TGTGCCAGCAGTTTCGGGGGTTTTTCGTCGGGTGACTATGGCTACACCTTC,CASSFGGFSSGDYGYTF
.,TRBJ2-5,.,TRBV7-3,TGTGCCAGCAGCTTAGGGGTTGGCAGCGGGACCCAGTACTTC,CASSLGVGSGTQYF
.,TRBJ1-1,TRBD1,TRBV5-5,TGTGCCAGCAGTCTAACCGACAGGGCGAACACTGAAGCTTTCTTT,CASSLTDRANTEAFF
few,TRBJ1-1,TRBD1,TRBV9,TGTGCCAGCAGCGAGATACAGGGGTCGGCCACTGAAGCTTTCTTT,CASSEIQGSATEAFF
.,TRBJ2-5,.,TRBV7-2,TGTGCCAGCAGCTTAGCGTCCGGAGGGACCCAGTACTTC,CASSLASGGTQYF
.,TRBJ1-4,TRBD1,TRBV5-1,TGCGCCAGCAACCTCCTTGGGACAGGGGGTGAAAAACTGTTTTTT,CASNLLGTGGEKLFF
.,TRBJ1-6,.,TRBV27,TGTGCCAGCAGTTTAGGTGCAGGGTCTTTAGCACCCCTCCACTTT,CASSLGAGSLAPLHF
.,TRBJ1-4,.,TRBV5-1,TGCGCCAGCAGACCCTCAGGAATTTATAATGAAAAACTGTTTTTT,CASRPSGIYNEKLFF
.,TRBJ1-5,.,TRBV19,TGTGCCAGTAACCATCAGCCCCAGCATTTT,CASNHQPQHF